The 24 T cell receptor beta chains below were found in one sample sequenced in a study of shared clonotypes between healthy human individuals. Generated by immunoSEQ multiplex PCR, the TCRdb table keeps only in-frame clones and is missing some. The table lists millions of clones, about 93% of them singletons. CD45RO-negative, CCR7-selected cells formed the naive CD8 fraction, which excluded terminally differentiated effector memory CD45RA+ cells. Sequenced: naive CD8+ T cells from PBMCs. These receptors originate from a man between 18 and 35 years old in good health. Some clones in this sample may be carry-over from other donors' samples.

The chain joins TRBV28 to TRBJ2-1; D is unresolved. The CDR3 covers 15 residues. Germline-derived CDR1 and CDR2 are MDHEN and SYDVKM. The germline V and J ends were trimmed by 6 bases and 6 bases, with 18 bases remaining between them. CDR3 loop: CASRQRQAPINEQFF. The CDR3 DNA reads as TGTGCCAGCAGACAGAGACAAGCACCCATCAATGAGCAGTTCTTC.

For this clone: This sample also contains other DNA sequences that code for the same CDR3. The gene calls are TRBV5-1 and TRBJ2-2; D is uncertain. The CDR3 runs 13 residues. Trimming left V 3 bases short and J 4 bases short, with 7 bases between. The germline CDR1 and CDR2 sequences are SGHRS and YFSETQ. The CDR3, as DNA: TGCGCCAGCAGCTGGACGGTCACCGGGGAGCTGTTTTTT. Translation gives CASSWTVTGELFF. Using reference TRBV5-1 and TRBJ2-2 for the parts outside the CDR3, the full variable domain is KAGVTQTPRYLIKTRGQQVTLSCSPISGHRSVSWYQQTPGQGLQFLFEYFSETQRNKGNFPGRFSGRQFSNSRSEMNVSTLELGDSALYLCASSWTVTGELFFGEGSRLTVL.

The V gene is TRBV5-6, the J gene TRBJ2-7; D unclear. The CDR3 sequence is 15 residues long. Germline V CDR1 and CDR2: SGHDT, YYEEEE. V lost 4 bases and J 2 bases, leaving 16 bases between the germline ends. The CDR3 DNA reads as TGTGCCAGCAGCCTCAATCCAGGATTGACCTACGAGCAGTACTTC. It codes for CASSLNPGLTYEQYF.

This chain joins TRBV7-6 and TRBJ2-5; no clear D. V lost 5 bases to trimming and J lost 1 base, with 5 bases between them. Germline-derived CDR1 and CDR2 are SGHVS and FNYEAQ. This CDR3 comprises 12 residues. CDR3 sequence (DNA): TGTGCCAGCAGCCATAGCCAAGAGACCCAGTACTTC. It yields the protein CASSHSQETQYF.

The chain is built from TRBV19 and TRBJ2-7, with 11 bases identical to TRBD2. The germline V gene encodes CDR1 LNHDA and CDR2 SQIVND (reference sequence). This CDR3 spans 15 amino acids. The V segment lost 4 bases and the J segment 5 bases; nucleotides outside the gene matches: 7. CDR3 in amino acids: CASSKLAGEAHEQYF. The CDR3 DNA follows: TGTGCCAGTAGTAAACTAGCGGGAGAAGCCCACGAGCAGTACTTC.

This clone was counted only a few times. J is TRBJ1-3 and V is TRBV9; 12 positions match TRBD1. This CDR3 region has 19 residues. Germline V gene data show CDR1 as SGDLS and CDR2 as YYNGEE. The V gene end was trimmed by 5 bases and the J gene end by 3 bases; junction bases not matched to a gene: 15. CDR3 sequence: CASSTTGTGGFFFGNTIYF. CDR3 sequence (DNA): TGTGCCAGCAGTACAACCGGGACAGGGGGCTTCTTCTTTGGAAACACCATATATTTT.

The chain employs TRBV28 and TRBJ1-5; 7 nucleotides line up with TRBD1. Looked up from germline, CDR1 is MDHEN and CDR2 is SYDVKM. The CDR3 has 14 residues. The J segment lost 11 bases and the V segment lost 4 bases, leaving 11 bases of the junction unmatched. CDR3 nucleotides: TGTGCCAGCAGTTCGGGACAGTGGGGCGGAGCCCAGCATTTT. It specifies CASSSGQWGGAQHF.

The gene calls are TRBV28 and TRBJ2-1; D perhaps matches TRBD2 (5 bases). Germline values: CDR1 MDHEN, CDR2 SYDVKM. Trimming stripped 5 bases from V and 0 bases from J, with 11 bases between. This CDR3 has 15 residues. The CDR3 spells CASSPERSSYNEQFF. CDR3 DNA sequence: TGTGCCAGCAGTCCCGAGCGGAGCTCCTACAATGAGCAGTTCTTC.

CDR3 in DNA: TGTGCCAGCAGCGTATATAGCGGGGGGAACACCGGGGAGCTGTTTTTT. Residues: CASSVYSGGNTGELFF. This chain links TRBV9 with TRBJ2-2; 9 bases agree with TRBD2. V was pared by 1 base and J by 1 base, with 2 bases of the junction left unmatched. CDR1 is SGDLS and CDR2 is YYNGEE in the germline V gene. The CDR3 is made up of 16 amino acids.

The rearrangement uses TRBV6-5 and TRBJ1-1; possibly TRBD1 for D (6 bases). Germline CDR1 and CDR2: MNHEY and SVGAGI. This CDR3 contains 15 residues. Trimming cost V 2 bases and J 1 base, with 11 bases left between them. The CDR3 sequence: CASSYRWGRNTEAFF. For the CDR3, the DNA is TGTGCCAGCAGTTACCGGTGGGGGCGGAACACTGAAGCTTTCTTT.

This rearrangement joins TRBV6-9 to TRBJ2-2; 7 nucleotides agree with TRBD2. The CDR3 has 19 residues. Germline V gives CDR1 MNHGY, CDR2 SVAAGI. V lost 3 bases to trimming and J lost 1 base; unmatched junction nucleotides: 14. CDR3 nucleotide sequence: TGTGCCAGCAGTTACCGACGGGGGGTTGATTCCGGGAACACCGGGGAGCTGTTTTTT. Encoded protein: CASSYRRGVDSGNTGELFF.

The chain links TRBV5-1 to TRBJ2-3, with 8 bases aligning to TRBD1. Trimming removed 7 bases from V and 2 bases from J; junction bases left unmatched: 18. The CDR3 contains 18 residues. Germline CDR1 and CDR2: SGHRS and YFSETQ. The CDR3 sequence: CASSTTIPGTGNTDTQYF. The CDR3 DNA follows: TGCGCCAGCTCGACCACTATCCCCGGGACAGGCAACACAGATACGCAGTATTTT.

The rearrangement joins TRBV19 to TRBJ1-2, with D possibly TRBD1 on 5 matching bases. V lost 1 base, J lost 7 bases, and 10 bases lay in between. The CDR3 consists of 13 residues. From germline, CDR1 is LNHDA and CDR2 SQIVND (reference sequence). CDR3 bases: TGTGCCAGTAGTATAGCAGACAGTACTGGCTACACCTTC. Encoded protein: CASSIADSTGYTF.

This clone was seen once. The chain links TRBV28 to TRBJ2-2; D gene uncertain. Germline values: CDR1 MDHEN, CDR2 SYDVKM. This CDR3 is built from 15 residues. V was trimmed by 1 base and J by 2 bases, leaving 8 bases between them. For the CDR3, the DNA is TGTGCCAGCAGTTTATTTAAGAGCAACACCGGGGAGCTGTTTTTT. It codes for CASSLFKSNTGELFF.

The chain recombines TRBV29-1 with TRBJ2-7; no firm D call. Germline CDR1 SQVTM, CDR2 ANQGSEA. V was pared by 4 bases and J by 5 bases, with 15 bases between. The length of the CDR3 is 13 residues. The CDR3 here is CSVVLGFGDEQYF. DNA of the CDR3: TGCAGCGTTGTTTTGGGGTTCGGAGACGAGCAGTACTTC.

This sequence joins TRBV6-5 and TRBJ2-5; D remains unclear. Trimming took off 2 bases at V and 5 bases at J, with 12 bases between the two ends. There are 14 residues in the CDR3. Germline V gene data show CDR1 as MNHEY and CDR2 as SVGAGI. The CDR3 coding sequence is TGTGCCAGCAGTTACGGGGTAGGGCGGGAGACCCAGTACTTC. Its protein product is CASSYGVGRETQYF.

The chain has TRBV7-3 and TRBJ2-1, with a weak D call TRBD1 (5 bases). The V gene's germline CDR1 is SGHTA and CDR2 FQGTGA. This CDR3 has 15 residues. V gave up 2 bases and J gave up 2 bases, with 10 bases separating them. CDR3 in amino acids: CASSLQGDPYNEQFF. CDR3 nucleotides: TGTGCCAGCAGCTTACAGGGTGATCCCTACAATGAGCAGTTCTTC.

The rearrangement uses TRBV21-1 and TRBJ2-7. TRBV21-1 represents a pseudogene. This CDR3 spans 15 amino acids. CDR3 residues: CASSKDRDRSYEQYF. CDR3 coding DNA: TGTGCCAGCAGCAAAGATAGGGACCGATCCTACGAGCAGTACTTC.

The chain couples TRBV7-2 to TRBJ2-7; 10 nucleotides align to TRBD2. Per the germline V gene, CDR1 is SGHTA and CDR2 is FQGNSA. J was trimmed by 1 base and V by 3 bases; bases with no gene match: 3. This CDR3 is 15 amino acids long. The CDR3 protein is CASSLTSGPSYEQYF. The CDR3 DNA sequence: TGTGCCAGCAGCTTGACTAGCGGGCCATCCTACGAGCAGTACTTC.

Points on this clone: One junction end does not reproduce the germline sequence, and a read error may be involved. This chain joins TRBV11-3 and TRBJ2-1; either TRBD1 or TRBD2 may supply D (5 bases each). There are 15 residues in the CDR3. Per the germline V gene, CDR1 is SGHNT and CDR2 is YENEEA. CDR3 residues: CASSGDGGLYDEQFF. DNA of the CDR3: TGTGCCAGCAGCGGCGATGGGGGTCTCTACGATGAGCAGTTCTTC.

This rearrangement joins TRBV5-4 to TRBJ1-1, with D unclear. Per the germline V gene, CDR1 is SGHNT and CDR2 is YYREEE (reference sequence). V was clipped by 4 bases and J by 7 bases, with 11 bases between them. The CDR3 loop spans 12 amino acids. The CDR3 is CASSQSGVEAFF. The DNA of the CDR3 is TGTGCCAGCAGCCAATCGGGTGTTGAAGCTTTCTTT.

The V gene is TRBV28, the J gene TRBJ2-1, with 11 positions matching TRBD2. The V gene's germline CDR1 is MDHEN and CDR2 SYDVKM. V lost 2 bases, J lost 7 bases, and 4 bases stayed unmatched. The CDR3 runs to 15 residues. The CDR3 sequence: CASSLLAGGRNEQFF. The CDR3 DNA reads as TGTGCCAGCAGTTTACTAGCGGGAGGACGGAATGAGCAGTTCTTC.

V usage is TRBV7-9 and J usage is TRBJ2-7, with TRBD1 identical over 8 bases. Per the germline V gene, CDR1 is SEHNR and CDR2 is FQNEAQ (reference sequence). CDR3 length equals 17 residues. The trim removed 3 bases at V and 0 bases at J, leaving 10 bases unmatched. The CDR3 DNA reads TGTGCCAGCAGCTTGGACAGGGACACCGGAACCTCCTACGAGCAGTACTTC. Protein: CASSLDRDTGTSYEQYF. The full variable domain, completed using reference TRBV7-9 and TRBJ2-7, is DTGVSQNPRHKITKRGQNVTFRCDPISEHNRLYWYRQTLGQGPEFLTYFQNEAQLEKSRLLSDRFSAERPKGSFSTLEIQRTEQGDSAMYLCASSLDRDTGTSYEQYFGPGTRLTVT.

CDR3 in amino acids: CASSGLGGPYEQYF. The DNA for the CDR3 is TGTGCCAGCAGCGGTCTTGGGGGCCCCTACGAGCAGTACTTC. V gene TRBV28 combines with J gene TRBJ2-7; D is possibly TRBD1 (6 bases). The CDR3 length is 14 residues. In germline, CDR1 is MDHEN, CDR2 SYDVKM. The V and J ends lost 6 bases and 2 bases respectively, with 14 bases between them.